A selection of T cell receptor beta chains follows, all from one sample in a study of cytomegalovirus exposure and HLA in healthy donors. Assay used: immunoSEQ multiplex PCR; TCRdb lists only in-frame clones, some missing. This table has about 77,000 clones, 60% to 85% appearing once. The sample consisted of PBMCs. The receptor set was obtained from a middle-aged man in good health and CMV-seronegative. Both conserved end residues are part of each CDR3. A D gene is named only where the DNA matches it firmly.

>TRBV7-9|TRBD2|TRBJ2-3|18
CASSLVVASGSHTDTQYF
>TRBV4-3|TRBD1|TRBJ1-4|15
CASSQDGTGGEKLFF
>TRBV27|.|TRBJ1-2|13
CASSFKGDYGYTF
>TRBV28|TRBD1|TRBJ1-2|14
CASSPRDRVYGYTF
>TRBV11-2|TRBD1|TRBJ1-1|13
CASRSHGGQQAFF
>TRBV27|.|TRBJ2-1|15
CASSLEGLANNEQFF
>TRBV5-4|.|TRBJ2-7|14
CASSRGLSVGEQYF
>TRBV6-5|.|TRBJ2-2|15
CASKISWMGTGELFF
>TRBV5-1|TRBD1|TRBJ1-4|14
CASSRGQGGEKLFF
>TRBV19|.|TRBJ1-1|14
CASSRGQIHTEAFF
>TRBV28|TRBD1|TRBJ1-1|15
CASSLLAGGASEAFF
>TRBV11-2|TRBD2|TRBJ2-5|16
CASSLEGTSGRETQYF
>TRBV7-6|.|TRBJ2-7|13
CASSKTQGYEQYF
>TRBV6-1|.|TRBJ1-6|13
CASRLGGGSPLHF
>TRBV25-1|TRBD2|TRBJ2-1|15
CASSDQGLGGNEQFF
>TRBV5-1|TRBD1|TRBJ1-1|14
CASSLNRGNTEAFF
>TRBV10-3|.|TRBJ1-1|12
CAIRGGSTEAFF
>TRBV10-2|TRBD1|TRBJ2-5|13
CASSEGQATAQYF
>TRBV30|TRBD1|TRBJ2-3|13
CAWSRQGEDTQYF
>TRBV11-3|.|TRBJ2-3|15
CASSFQGKSTDTQYF
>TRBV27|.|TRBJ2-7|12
CARGPGTYEQYF
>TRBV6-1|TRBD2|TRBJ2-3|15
CASRSAGVGTDTQYF
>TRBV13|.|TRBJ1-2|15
CASSDTGGLGYGYTF
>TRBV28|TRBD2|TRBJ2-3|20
CASSPPSGLAGVVGTDTQYF
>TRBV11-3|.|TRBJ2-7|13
CASSSLADDEQYF
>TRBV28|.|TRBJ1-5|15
CASSLFGGRDQPQHF
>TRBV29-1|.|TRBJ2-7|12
CSVAGTPYEQYF
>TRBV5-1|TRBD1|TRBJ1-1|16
CASSLETGTANTEAFF
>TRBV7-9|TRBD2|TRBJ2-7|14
CASRPAGALNEQYF
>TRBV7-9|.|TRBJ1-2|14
CASSLGVTPIGYTF
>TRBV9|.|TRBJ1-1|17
CASSVFGGTVPSSEAFF
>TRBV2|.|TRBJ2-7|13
CASSESVIHEQYF
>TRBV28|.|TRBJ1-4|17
CASSPPVGVFGGEKLFF
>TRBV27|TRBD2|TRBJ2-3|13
CASIGTTTDTQYF